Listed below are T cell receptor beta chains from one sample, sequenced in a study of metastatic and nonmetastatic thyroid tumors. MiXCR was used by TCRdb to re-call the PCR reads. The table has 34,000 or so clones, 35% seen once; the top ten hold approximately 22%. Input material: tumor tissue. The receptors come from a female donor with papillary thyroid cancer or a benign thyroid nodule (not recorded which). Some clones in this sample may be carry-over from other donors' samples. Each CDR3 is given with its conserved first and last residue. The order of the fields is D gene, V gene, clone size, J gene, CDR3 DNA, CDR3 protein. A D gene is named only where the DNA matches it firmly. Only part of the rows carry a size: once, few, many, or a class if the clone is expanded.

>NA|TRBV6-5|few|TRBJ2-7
TGTGCCAGCAGTTTTGACGGCTACGAGCAGTACTTC
CASSFDGYEQYF
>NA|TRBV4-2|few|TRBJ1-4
TGTGCCAGCAGCCCTGGGATCTGTTTT
CASSPGICF
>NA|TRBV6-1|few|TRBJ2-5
TGTGCCAGCAGTGAGGGCAGTTCGGAGACCCAGTACTTC
CASSEGSSETQYF
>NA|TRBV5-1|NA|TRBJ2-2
TGCGCCAGCAGCTTGGTAGCAGCTCGGGCGGTTTCGGGCACCGGGGAGCTGTTTTTT
CASSLVAARAVSGTGELFF
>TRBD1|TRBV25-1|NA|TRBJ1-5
TGTGCCAGCAGTGACCACAGGGGGAGTCAGCCCCAGCATTTT
CASSDHRGSQPQHF
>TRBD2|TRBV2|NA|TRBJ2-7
TGTGCCAGCACCGAGACTAGCGGGACAACGGGGAAGCAGTACTTC
CASTETSGTTGKQYF
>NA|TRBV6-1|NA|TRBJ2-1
TGTGCCAGCAGTGGGTTGTACAATGAGCAGTTCTTC
CASSGLYNEQFF
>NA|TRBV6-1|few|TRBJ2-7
TGTGCCAGCAGTTCTATAGGGGCTTACGAGCAGTACTTC
CASSSIGAYEQYF
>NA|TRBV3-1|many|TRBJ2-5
TGTGCCAGCAGCCAAGGAGGGGGAGGGACCCAGTACTTC
CASSQGGGGTQYF
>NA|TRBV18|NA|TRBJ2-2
TGTGCCAGCTCATCAATAGTGGGGCCGAACACCGGGGAGCTGTTTTTT
CASSSIVGPNTGELFF
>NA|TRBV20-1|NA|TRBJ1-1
TGCAGTGCTAGAGTTGGGCAGGGGAACACTGAAGCTTTCTTT
CSARVGQGNTEAFF
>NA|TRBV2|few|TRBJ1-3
TGTGCCAGCATGTTGGGGACCGTGAGTGGAAACACCATATATTTT
CASMLGTVSGNTIYF
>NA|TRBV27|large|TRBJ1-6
TGTGCCAGCAGTCCGAACCGTGGGGGGTCACCCCTCCACTTT
CASSPNRGGSPLHF
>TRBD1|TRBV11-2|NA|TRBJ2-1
TGTGCCAGCAGCTTAGAGGGACAGTACTACAATGAGCAGTTCTTC
CASSLEGQYYNEQFF
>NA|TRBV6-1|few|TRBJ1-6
TGTGCCAGCAGTGAAGTGGGGCAGGGGTATTCACCCCTCCACTTT
CASSEVGQGYSPLHF
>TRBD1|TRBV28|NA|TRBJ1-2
TGTGCCAGCAGCCTGGACAGGGGGCATGAGTTTGATGGCTACACCTTC
CASSLDRGHEFDGYTF
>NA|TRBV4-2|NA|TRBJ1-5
TGTGCCAGCAGCCAAGATCAGGGAGGGAGCAATCAGCCCCAGCATTTT
CASSQDQGGSNQPQHF
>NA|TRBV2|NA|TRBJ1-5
TGTGCCAGCAGGGGGGACGGAAGCAATCAGCCCCAGCATTTT
CASRGDGSNQPQHF
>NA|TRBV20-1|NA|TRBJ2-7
TGCAGTGCTAGAGAGGAGTACGAGCAGTACTTC
CSAREEYEQYF
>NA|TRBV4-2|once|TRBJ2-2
TGTGCCAGCAGCCAGCAACAGGAGCCCGGGGAGCTGTTTTTT
CASSQQQEPGELFF
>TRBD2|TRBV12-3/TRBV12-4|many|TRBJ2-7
TGTGCCAGCAGGCCTTCGGGGGGGCGAGGGGAGCAGTACTTC
CASRPSGGRGEQYF
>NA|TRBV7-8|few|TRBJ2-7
TGTGCCAGCAGGCCTAATGGGGGTGCCGAGCAGTACTTC
CASRPNGGAEQYF
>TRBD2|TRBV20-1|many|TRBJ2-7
TGCAGTGCTAGGAATAGCGGGACTGCCTCCTACGAGCAGTACTTC
CSARNSGTASYEQYF
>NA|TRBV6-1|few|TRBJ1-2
TGTGCCAGCAGTTCCGGTTCGGGCTATGGCTACACCTTC
CASSSGSGYGYTF
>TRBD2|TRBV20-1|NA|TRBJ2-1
TGCAGTGCTAAGGGGACTAGCGACAATGAGCAGTTCTTC
CSAKGTSDNEQFF
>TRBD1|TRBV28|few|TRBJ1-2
TGTGCCAGCAGTTGGCAGGGGGGTCGTTATGGCTACACCTTC
CASSWQGGRYGYTF
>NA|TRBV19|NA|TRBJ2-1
TGTGCCAGTAGTACCCTCCCGGGACCGGTCTACAATGAGCAGTTCTTC
CASSTLPGPVYNEQFF
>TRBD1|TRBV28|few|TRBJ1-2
TGTGCCAGCAGTTCGGGACAGAATAACTATGGCTACACCTTC
CASSSGQNNYGYTF
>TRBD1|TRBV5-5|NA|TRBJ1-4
TGTGCCAGCAGGGGACAGGAGGGTGAAAAACTGTTTTTT
CASRGQEGEKLFF
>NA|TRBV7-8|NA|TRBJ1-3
TGTGCCAGCAGCCGAACAGGGACGGACTCTGGAAACACCATATATTTT
CASSRTGTDSGNTIYF
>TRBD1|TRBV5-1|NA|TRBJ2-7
TGCGCCAGCAGCTTGGAAGAGGGACAGGGCCCTTGGGAGCAGTACTTC
CASSLEEGQGPWEQYF
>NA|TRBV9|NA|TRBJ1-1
TGTGCCAGCAGCGCAACCAAGTTGATGAACACTGAAGCTTTCTTT
CASSATKLMNTEAFF
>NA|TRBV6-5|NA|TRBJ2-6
TGTGCCAGCAGTTACTCGATTGGGGGCGCGGCTGGGGCCAACGTCCTGACTTTC
CASSYSIGGAAGANVLTF
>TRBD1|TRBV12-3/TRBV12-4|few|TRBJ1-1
TGTGCCAGCAGTCTAACAGGGGGCGCAACTGAAGCTTTCTTT
CASSLTGGATEAFF
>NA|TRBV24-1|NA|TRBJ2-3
TGTGCCACCTCCCAGGGGACAGATACGCAGTATTTT
CATSQGTDTQYF
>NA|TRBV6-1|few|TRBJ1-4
TGTGCCAGCAGTGAGTTCGTCGGGAACCCTAATGAAAAACTGTTTTTT
CASSEFVGNPNEKLFF
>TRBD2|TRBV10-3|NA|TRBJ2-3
TGTGCCATCAGTGACCCCGGGACTAGCGGGACAGATACGCAGTATTTT
CAISDPGTSGTDTQYF
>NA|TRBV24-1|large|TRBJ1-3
TGTGCCACCAGTGATTTGAACAGTGGAAACACCATATATTTT
CATSDLNSGNTIYF
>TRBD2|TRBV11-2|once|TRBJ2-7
TGTGCCAGCAGCTTAGGTGGGACTAGCGGGAGGACGAACTTC
CASSLGGTSGRTNF
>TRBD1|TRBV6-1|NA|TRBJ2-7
TGTGCCAGCAGTAACCGACAGGGCAGAGGTTACGAGCAGTACTTC
CASSNRQGRGYEQYF
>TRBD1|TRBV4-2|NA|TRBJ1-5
TGTGCCAGCAGAGACATACAGGGGGAAGCTCAGCCCCAGCATTTT
CASRDIQGEAQPQHF
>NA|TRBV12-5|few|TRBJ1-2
TGTGCTAGTGGTTTGGGCCGCGGGGGGCAGCATGGCTACACCTTC
CASGLGRGGQHGYTF
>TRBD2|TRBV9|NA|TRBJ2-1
TGTGCCAGCAGCGTAGGACTAGCGGACATTTACAATGAGCAGTTCTTC
CASSVGLADIYNEQFF
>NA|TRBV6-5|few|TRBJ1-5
TGTGCCAGCAGTTACTCGCTGGGGGGGGATCAGCCCCAGCATTTT
CASSYSLGGDQPQHF
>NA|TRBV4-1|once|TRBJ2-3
TGCGCCAGCAGCCAAACAGATCAGAGGCCAGATACGCAGTATTTT
CASSQTDQRPDTQYF